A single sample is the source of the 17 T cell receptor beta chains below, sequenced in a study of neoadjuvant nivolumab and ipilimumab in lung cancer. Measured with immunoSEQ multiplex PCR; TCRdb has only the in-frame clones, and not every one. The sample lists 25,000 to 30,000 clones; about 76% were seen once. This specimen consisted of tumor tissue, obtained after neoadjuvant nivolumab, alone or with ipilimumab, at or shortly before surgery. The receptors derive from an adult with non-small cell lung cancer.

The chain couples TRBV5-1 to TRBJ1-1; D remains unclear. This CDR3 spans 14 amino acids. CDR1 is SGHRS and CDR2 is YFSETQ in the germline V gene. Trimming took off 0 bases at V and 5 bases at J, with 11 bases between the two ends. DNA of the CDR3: TGCGCCAGCAGCTTGGAGCAAGCTTGGACTGAAGCTTTCTTT. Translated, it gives CASSLEQAWTEAFF.

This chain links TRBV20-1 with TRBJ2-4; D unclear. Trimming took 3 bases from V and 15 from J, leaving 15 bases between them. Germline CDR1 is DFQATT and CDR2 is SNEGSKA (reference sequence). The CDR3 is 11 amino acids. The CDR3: CSASFMGTTYF. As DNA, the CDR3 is TGCAGTGCTAGTTTTATGGGTACAACGTACTTC.

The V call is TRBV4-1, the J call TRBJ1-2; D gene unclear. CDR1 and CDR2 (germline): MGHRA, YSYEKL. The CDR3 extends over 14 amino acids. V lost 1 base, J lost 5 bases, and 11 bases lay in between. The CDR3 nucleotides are TGCGCCAGCAGCCAAGTTGATCGATCGTATGGCTACACCTTC. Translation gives CASSQVDRSYGYTF.

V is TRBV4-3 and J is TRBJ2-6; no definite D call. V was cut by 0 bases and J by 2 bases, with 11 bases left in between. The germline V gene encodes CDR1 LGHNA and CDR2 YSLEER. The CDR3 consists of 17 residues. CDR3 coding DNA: TGCGCCAGCAGCCAAGAGGCTCAGGCTGCTGGGGCCAACGTCCTGACTTTC. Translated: CASSQEAQAAGANVLTF.

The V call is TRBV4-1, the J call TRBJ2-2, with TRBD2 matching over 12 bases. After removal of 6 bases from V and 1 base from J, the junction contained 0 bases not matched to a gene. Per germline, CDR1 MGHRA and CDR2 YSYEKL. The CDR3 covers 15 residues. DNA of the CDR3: TGCGCCAGCAGACTAGCGGGGGGGAACACCGGGGAGCTGTTTTTT. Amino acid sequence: CASRLAGGNTGELFF.

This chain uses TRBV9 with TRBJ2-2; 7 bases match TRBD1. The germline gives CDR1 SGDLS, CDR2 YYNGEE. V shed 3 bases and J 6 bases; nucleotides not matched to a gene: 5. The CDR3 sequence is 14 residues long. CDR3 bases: TGTGCCAGCAGCGAGAGGGGGCAGGCCGGGGAGCTGTTTTTT. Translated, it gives CASSERGQAGELFF. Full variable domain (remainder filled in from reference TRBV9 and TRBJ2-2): DSGVTQTPKHLITATGQRVTLRCSPRSGDLSVYWYQQSLDQGLQFLIQYYNGEERAKGNILERFSAQQFPDLHSELNLSSLELGDSALYFCASSERGQAGELFFGEGSRLTVL.

The CDR3 region is CASSGDRGQPQHF. The CDR3 coding sequence is TGTGCCAGCAGCGGAGACAGGGGACAGCCCCAGCATTTT. This chain uses TRBV7-9 with TRBJ1-5, with 8 positions matching TRBD1. The CDR3 extends over 13 amino acids. Germline assignment: CDR1 SEHNR and CDR2 FQNEAQ (reference sequence). V lost 5 bases to trimming and J lost 7 bases; unmatched junction nucleotides: 4.

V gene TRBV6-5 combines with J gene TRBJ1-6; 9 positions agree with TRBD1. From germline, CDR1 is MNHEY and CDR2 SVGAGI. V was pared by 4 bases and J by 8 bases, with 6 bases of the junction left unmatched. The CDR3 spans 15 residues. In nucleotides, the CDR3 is TGTGCCAGCAGTTGGACCACAGGGGGCCATTCACCCCTCCACTTT. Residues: CASSWTTGGHSPLHF.

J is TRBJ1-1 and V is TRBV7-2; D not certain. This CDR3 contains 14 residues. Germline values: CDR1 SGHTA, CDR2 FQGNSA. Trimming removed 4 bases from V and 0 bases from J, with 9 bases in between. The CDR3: CASSYFQMNTEAFF. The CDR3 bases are TGTGCCAGCAGCTACTTTCAGATGAACACTGAAGCTTTCTTT.

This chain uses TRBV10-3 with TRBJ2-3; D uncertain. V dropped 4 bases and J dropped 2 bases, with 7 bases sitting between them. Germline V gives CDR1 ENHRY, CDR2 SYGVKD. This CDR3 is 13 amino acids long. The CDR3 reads CAISVSDTDTQYF. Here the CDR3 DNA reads TGTGCCATCAGTGTGTCGGACACAGATACGCAGTATTTT.

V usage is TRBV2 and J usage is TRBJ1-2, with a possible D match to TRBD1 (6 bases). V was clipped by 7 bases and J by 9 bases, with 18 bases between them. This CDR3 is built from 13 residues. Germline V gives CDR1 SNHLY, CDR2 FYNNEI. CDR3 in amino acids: CASTIPGGRSYTF. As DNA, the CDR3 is TGTGCCAGCACCATCCCGGGGGGGCGTAGCTACACCTTC.

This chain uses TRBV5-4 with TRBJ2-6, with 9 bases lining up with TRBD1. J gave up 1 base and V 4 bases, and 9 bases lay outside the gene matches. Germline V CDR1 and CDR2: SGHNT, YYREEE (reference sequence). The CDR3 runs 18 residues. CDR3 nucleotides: TGTGCCAGCAGCGGAAACAGGGGGCGGACGTCTGGGGCCAACGTCCTGACTTTC. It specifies CASSGNRGRTSGANVLTF.

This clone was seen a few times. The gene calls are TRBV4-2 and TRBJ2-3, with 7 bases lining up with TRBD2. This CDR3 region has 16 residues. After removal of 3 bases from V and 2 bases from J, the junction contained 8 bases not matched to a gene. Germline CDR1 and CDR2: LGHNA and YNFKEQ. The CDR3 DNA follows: TGTGCCAGCAGCCACCATGGAGCGGGGCTCACAGATACGCAGTATTTT. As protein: CASSHHGAGLTDTQYF.

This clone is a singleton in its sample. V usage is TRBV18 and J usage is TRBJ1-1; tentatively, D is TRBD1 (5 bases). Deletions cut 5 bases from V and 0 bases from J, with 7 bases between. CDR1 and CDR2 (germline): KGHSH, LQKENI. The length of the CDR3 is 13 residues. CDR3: CASSKTVNTEAFF. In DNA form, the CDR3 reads TGTGCCAGCTCAAAGACAGTGAACACTGAAGCTTTCTTT.

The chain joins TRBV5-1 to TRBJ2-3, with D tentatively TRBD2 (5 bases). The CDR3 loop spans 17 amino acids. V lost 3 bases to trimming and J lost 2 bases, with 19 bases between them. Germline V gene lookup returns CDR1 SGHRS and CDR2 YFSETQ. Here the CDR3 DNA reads TGCGCCAGCAGCTCCTCCCCTAGGACGGGAAACACAGATACGCAGTATTTT. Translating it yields CASSSSPRTGNTDTQYF.

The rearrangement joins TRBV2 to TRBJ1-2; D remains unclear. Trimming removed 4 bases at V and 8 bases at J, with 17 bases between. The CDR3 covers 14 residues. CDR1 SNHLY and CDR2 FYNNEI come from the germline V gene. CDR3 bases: TGTGCCAGCAGTGCTACGTCTACCTCTGGAGGCTACACCTTC. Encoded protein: CASSATSTSGGYTF.

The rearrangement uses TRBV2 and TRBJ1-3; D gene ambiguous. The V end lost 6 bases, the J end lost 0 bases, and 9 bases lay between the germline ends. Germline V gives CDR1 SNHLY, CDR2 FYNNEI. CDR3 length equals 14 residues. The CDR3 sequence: CASSKVVSGNTIYF. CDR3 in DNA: TGTGCCAGCAGCAAGGTAGTCTCTGGAAACACCATATATTTT.